Described below is a single T cell receptor (beta chain) sequence and its context. This record comes from a study of blood T cell repertoires in COVID-19. Profiled with immunoSEQ multiplex PCR; TCRdb holds only in-frame clones, not every one. Of some 490,000 clones listed, about 85% are singletons. CDR3 size: 15 residues. Germline CDR1 and CDR2: SGHTA and FQGNSA. V shed 4 bases and J 4 bases; nucleotides not matched to a gene: 7. The chain couples TRBV7-2 to TRBJ2-1, with 7 bases identical to TRBD1. The sample consisted of PBMCs or T cells enriched from blood (not recorded which). The receptor's source is a woman aged 55-69 years who had recovered from COVID-19. CDR3 protein: CASSSHRGPYNEQFF. In nucleotides, the CDR3 is TGTGCCAGCAGCTCTCACAGGGGCCCGTACAATGAGCAGTTCTTC.